This T cell receptor beta chain was captured in a study of shared clonotypes between healthy human individuals. The assay was immunoSEQ multiplex PCR, and TCRdb's table has in-frame clones only and misses some. The data show approximately 840,000 clones, with around 96% seen just once and under 0.3% held by the top ten. Naive-designated CD8 cells lacked CD45RO, were positively enriched for CCR7, and omitted terminally differentiated effector memory CD45RA+ cells. This CDR3 contains 15 residues. CDR1 is MDHEN, CDR2 SYDVKM, per germline. V shed 6 bases and J shed 8 bases, with 19 bases lying between them.

This TCR was recovered from a man aged 25-45 years in good health. The V gene is TRBV28, the J gene TRBJ2-2, with D tentatively TRBD1 (5 bases). Sequencing was performed on naive CD8+ T cells sorted from blood. The CDR3 nucleotides are TGTGCCAGCAGCAGACAGATAGTACATTTTGGGGAGCTGTTTTTT. Encoded protein: CASSRQIVHFGELFF. Based on the CDR3 plus reference TRBV28 and TRBJ2-2, the full variable domain is DVKVTQSSRYLVKRTGEKVFLECVQDMDHENMFWYRQDPGLGLRLIYFSYDVKMKEKGDIPEGYSVSREKKERFSLILESASTNQTSMYLCASSRQIVHFGELFFGEGSRLTVL.